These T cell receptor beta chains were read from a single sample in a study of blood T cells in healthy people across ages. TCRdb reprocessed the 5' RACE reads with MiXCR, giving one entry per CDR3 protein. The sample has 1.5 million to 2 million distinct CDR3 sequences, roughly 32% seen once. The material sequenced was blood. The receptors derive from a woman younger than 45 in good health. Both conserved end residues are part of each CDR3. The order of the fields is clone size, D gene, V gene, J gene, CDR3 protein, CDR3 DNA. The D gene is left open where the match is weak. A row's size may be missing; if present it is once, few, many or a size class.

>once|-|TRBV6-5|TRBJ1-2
CASSYGMTGDGGYTF
TGTGCCAGCAGTTACGGAATGACTGGGGATGGGGGCTACACCTTC
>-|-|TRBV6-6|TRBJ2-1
CASSYSMWGTVENEQFF
TGTGCCAGCAGTTACTCGATGTGGGGGACGGTGGAAAATGAGCAGTTCTTC
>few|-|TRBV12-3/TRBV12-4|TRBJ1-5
CASSRDNEQPQHF
TGTGCCAGCAGTCGGGACAACGAACAGCCCCAGCATTTT
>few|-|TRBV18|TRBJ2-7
CASYIRQNGYEQYF
TGTGCCAGCTACATACGGCAAAACGGGTACGAGCAGTACTTC
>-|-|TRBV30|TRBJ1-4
CACRTGQFEKLFF
TGTGCCTGCCGCACAGGGCAATTTGAAAAACTGTTTTTT
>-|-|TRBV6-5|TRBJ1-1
CASSYGQGIDEAFF
TGTGCCAGCAGTTACGGGCAGGGAATTGATGAAGCTTTCTTT
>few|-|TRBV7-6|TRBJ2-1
CASSTNPLDRHNEQFF
TGTGCCAGCAGCACAAACCCCCTTGACAGACACAATGAGCAGTTCTTC
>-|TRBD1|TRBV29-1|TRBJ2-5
CSVVDRVETQYF
TGCAGCGTCGTTGACAGGGTCGAGACCCAGTACTTC
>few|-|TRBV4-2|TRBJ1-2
CASSPSRTLYGYTF
TGTGCCAGCAGCCCTAGTCGGACCCTTTATGGCTACACCTTC
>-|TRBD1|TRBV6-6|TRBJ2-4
CASSDSGTGGCIQYF
TGTGCCAGCAGTGACTCCGGGACAGGGGGATGTATTCAGTACTTC
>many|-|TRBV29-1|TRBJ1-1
CSVDQVDTEAFF
TGCAGCGTTGACCAGGTAGATACTGAAGCTTTCTTT
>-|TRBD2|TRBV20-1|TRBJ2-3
CSARVAGASTDTQYF
TGCAGTGCTAGAGTAGCGGGGGCTAGCACAGATACGCAGTATTTT
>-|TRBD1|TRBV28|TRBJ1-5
CASSLRPGQGNQPQHF
TGTGCCAGCAGTTTACGACCGGGACAGGGCAATCAGCCCCAGCATTTT
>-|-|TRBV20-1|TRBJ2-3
CSAVSGTDTQYF
TGCAGTGCTGTGAGCGGGACAGATACGCAGTATTTT
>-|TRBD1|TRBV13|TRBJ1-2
CASSLGPRQGVHGYTF
TGTGCCAGCAGCTTAGGCCCAAGACAGGGGGTTCATGGCTACACCTTC
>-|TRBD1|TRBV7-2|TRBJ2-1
CASTDRDLNEQFF
TGTGCCAGCACCGACAGGGACCTCAATGAGCAGTTCTTC
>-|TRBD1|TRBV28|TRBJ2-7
CASSRDRGRSLQYF
TGTGCCAGCAGCCGGGACAGGGGGCGCTCCTTGCAGTACTTC
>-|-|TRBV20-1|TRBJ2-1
CSQATGFGLNEQFF
TGCAGTCAAGCCACGGGATTCGGGTTAAATGAGCAGTTCTTC
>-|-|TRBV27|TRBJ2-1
CASSTHGNEQFF
TGTGCCAGCAGTACCCATGGCAATGAGCAGTTCTTC
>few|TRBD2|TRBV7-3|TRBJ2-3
CASSLFGRRGGGRDTQYF
TGTGCCAGCAGCTTATTCGGCCGGAGGGGCGGGGGAAGAGATACGCAGTATTTT
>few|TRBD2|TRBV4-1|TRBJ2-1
CASSHGTTIPDSYNEQFF
TGCGCCAGCAGCCATGGGACTACAATCCCTGACTCCTACAATGAGCAGTTCTTC
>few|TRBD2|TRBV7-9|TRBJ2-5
CASTEPGLAGATTRLETQYF
TGTGCCAGCACCGAACCGGGACTAGCGGGAGCCACAACTAGACTAGAGACCCAGTACTTC
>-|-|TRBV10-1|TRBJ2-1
CASSEAVGSYNEQFF
TGCGCCAGCAGTGAAGCGGTTGGCTCCTACAATGAGCAGTTCTTC
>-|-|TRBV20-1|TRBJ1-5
CSARDWRQAHRNQPQHF
TGCAGTGCTAGAGATTGGAGACAGGCCCATCGCAATCAGCCCCAGCATTTT
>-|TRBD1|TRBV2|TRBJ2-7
CASDGQGLSYEQYF
TGTGCCAGCGACGGACAGGGCCTTTCCTACGAGCAGTACTTC
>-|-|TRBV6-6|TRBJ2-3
CASNFRGSTDTQYF
TGTGCCAGCAATTTCCGGGGGTCCACAGATACGCAGTATTTT
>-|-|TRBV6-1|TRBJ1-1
CASNAATQGLNTEAFF
TGTGCCAGCAATGCTGCGACACAGGGCCTAAACACTGAAGCTTTCTTT
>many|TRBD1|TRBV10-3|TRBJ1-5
CAISGDREGQPQHF
TGTGCCATCAGTGGCGACAGGGAAGGGCAGCCCCAGCATTTT
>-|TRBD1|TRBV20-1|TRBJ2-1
CSARDREMNHEQFF
TGCAGTGCCCGGGACAGGGAGATGAACCATGAGCAGTTCTTC
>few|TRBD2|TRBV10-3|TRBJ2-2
CAISPSGSMTRNTGELFF
TGTGCCATCAGTCCTAGCGGGTCCATGACACGGAACACCGGGGAGCTGTTTTTT
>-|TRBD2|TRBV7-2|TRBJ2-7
CASSLNGASGGTYEQYF
TGTGCCAGCAGCTTAAATGGAGCTAGCGGGGGTACCTACGAGCAGTACTTC
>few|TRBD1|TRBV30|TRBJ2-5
CAWKPTGEETQYF
TGTGCCTGGAAACCTACAGGGGAAGAGACCCAGTACTTC
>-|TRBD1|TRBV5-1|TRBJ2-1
CASRETEGTGLSLFF
TGCGCCAGCAGAGAAACCGAAGGGACAGGGTTATCATTGTTCTTC
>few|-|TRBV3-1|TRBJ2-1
CASSQDPRVEQFF
TGTGCCAGCAGCCAAGATCCCAGGGTTGAGCAGTTCTTC
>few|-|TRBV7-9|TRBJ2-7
CASSRDCYEQYF
TGTGCCAGCAGTCGGGACTGCTACGAGCAGTACTTC
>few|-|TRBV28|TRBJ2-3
CASSSGEDTQYF
TGTGCCAGCAGTTCGGGGGAAGATACGCAGTATTTT
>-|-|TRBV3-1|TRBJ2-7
CASSLLPTAFEQYF
TGTGCCAGCAGCTTACTACCGACCGCTTTCGAGCAGTACTTC
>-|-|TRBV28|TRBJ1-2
CASSLSLGRYGYTF
TGTGCCAGCAGTTTAAGTTTAGGGCGCTATGGCTACACCTTC
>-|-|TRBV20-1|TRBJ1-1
CSAIRTALNTEAFF
TGCAGTGCTATAAGGACAGCCCTGAACACTGAAGCTTTCTTT
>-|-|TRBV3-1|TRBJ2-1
CASSQKGDKQFF
TGTGCCAGCAGCCAAAAGGGCGATAAGCAGTTCTTC
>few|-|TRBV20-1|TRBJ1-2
CSASQARYGYTF
TGCAGTGCTAGTCAAGCGCGCTATGGCTACACCTTC
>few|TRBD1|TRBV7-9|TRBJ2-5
CASRDRGWEQYF
TGTGCCAGCAGGGACAGGGGTTGGGAGCAGTACTTC
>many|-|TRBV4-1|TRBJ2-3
CASSQDLLQGLFGDTQYF
TGCGCCAGCAGCCAAGATTTGCTACAGGGACTTTTCGGAGATACGCAGTATTTT
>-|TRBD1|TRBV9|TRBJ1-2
CASSKGTAQELYGYTF
TGTGCCAGCAGCAAAGGGACAGCGCAAGAACTCTATGGCTACACCTTC
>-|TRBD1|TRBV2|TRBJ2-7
CASIRDRGPNEQYF
TGTGCCAGTATCCGGGACAGGGGACCCAACGAGCAGTACTTC
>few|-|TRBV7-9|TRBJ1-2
CASRAVEGGYGYTF
TGTGCCAGCAGAGCCGTTGAGGGAGGGTATGGCTACACCTTC
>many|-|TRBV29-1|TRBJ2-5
CSVEENPGGAQYF
TGCAGCGTTGAAGAGAACCCCGGAGGGGCCCAGTACTTC
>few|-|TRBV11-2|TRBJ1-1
CASSPHRTATEAFF
TGTGCCAGCAGTCCTCACAGGACTGCCACTGAAGCTTTCTTT
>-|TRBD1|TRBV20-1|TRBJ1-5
CSARGPGQSNQPQHF
TGCAGTGCTAGGGGACCGGGACAGAGTAATCAGCCCCAGCATTTT
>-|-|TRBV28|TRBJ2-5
CASSPAVQETQYF
TGTGCCAGCAGTCCAGCAGTCCAAGAGACCCAGTACTTC
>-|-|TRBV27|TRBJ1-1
CASSLSSGFTEAFF
TGTGCCAGCAGTTTATCGTCCGGGTTCACTGAAGCTTTCTTT
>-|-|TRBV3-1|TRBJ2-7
CASSQDWGWGVGYEQYF
TGTGCCAGCAGCCAAGATTGGGGCTGGGGAGTGGGCTACGAGCAGTACTTC
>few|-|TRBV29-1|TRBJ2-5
CSGTKQETQYF
TGCAGCGGGACTAAACAAGAGACCCAGTACTTC